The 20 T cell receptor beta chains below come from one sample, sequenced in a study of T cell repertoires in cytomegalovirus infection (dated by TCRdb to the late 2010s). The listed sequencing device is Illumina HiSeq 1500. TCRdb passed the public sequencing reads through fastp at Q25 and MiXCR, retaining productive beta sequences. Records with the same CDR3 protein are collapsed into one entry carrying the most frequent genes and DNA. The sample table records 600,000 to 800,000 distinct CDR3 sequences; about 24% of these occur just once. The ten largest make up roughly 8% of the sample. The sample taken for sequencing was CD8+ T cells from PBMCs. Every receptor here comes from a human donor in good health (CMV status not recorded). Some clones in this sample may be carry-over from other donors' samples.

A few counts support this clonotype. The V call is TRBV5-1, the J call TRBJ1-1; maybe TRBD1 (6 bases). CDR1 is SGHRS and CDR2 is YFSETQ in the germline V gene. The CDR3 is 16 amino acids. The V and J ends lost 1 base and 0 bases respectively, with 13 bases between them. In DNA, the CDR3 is TGCGCCAGCAGCTTGTTAGGGGGGACTATGAACACTGAAGCTTTCTTT. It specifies CASSLLGGTMNTEAFF.

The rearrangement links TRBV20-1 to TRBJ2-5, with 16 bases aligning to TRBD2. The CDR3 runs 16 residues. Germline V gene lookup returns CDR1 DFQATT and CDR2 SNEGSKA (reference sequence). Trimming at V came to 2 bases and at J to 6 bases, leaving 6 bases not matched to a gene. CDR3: CSARPGLAGGMKTQYF. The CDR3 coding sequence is TGCAGTGCTAGACCGGGACTAGCGGGGGGGATGAAGACCCAGTACTTC.

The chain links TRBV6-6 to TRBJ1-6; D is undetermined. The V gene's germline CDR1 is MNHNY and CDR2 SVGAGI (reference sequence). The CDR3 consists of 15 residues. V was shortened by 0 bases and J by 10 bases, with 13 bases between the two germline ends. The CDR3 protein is CASSYSKGRVSPLHF. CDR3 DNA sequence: TGTGCCAGCAGTTACTCGAAGGGTCGGGTCTCACCCCTCCACTTT.

CDR3 region: CSVVGLDTGELFF. The CDR3 nucleotides read TGCAGCGTTGTTGGGTTGGACACCGGGGAGCTGTTTTTT. This rearrangement joins TRBV29-1 to TRBJ2-2; D is unresolved. The V end lost 4 bases, the J end lost 3 bases, and 9 bases lay between the germline ends. Per the germline V gene, CDR1 is SQVTM and CDR2 is ANQGSEA. The CDR3 runs 13 residues.

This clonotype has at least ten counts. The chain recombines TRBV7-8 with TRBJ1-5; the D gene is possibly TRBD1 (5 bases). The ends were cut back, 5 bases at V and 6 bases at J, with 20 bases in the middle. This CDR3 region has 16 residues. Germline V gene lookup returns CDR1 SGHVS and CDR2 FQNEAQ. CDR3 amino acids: CASSPREEGMGQPQHF. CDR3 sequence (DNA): TGTGCCAGCAGCCCCCGTGAGGAGGGGATGGGTCAGCCCCAGCATTTT.

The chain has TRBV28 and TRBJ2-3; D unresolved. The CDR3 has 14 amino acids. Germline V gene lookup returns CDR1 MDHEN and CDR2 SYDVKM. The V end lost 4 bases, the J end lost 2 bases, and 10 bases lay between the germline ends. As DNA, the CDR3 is TGTGCCAGCAGTTACAGTTCCCACACAGATACGCAGTATTTT. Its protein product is CASSYSSHTDTQYF.

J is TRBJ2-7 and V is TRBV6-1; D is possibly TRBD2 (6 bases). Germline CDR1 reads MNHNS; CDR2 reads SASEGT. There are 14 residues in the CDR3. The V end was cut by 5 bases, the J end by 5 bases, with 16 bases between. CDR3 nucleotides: TGTGCCAGCAGTATGCGGGGTTTGTCCCACGAGCAGTACGTC. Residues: CASSMRGLSHEQYV.

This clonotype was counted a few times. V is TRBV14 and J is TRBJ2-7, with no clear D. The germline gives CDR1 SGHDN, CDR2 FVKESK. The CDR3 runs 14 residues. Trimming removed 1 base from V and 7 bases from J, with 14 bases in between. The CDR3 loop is CASSQGFRPWEQYV. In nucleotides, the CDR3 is TGTGCCAGCAGCCAAGGGTTCAGGCCTTGGGAGCAGTACGTC.

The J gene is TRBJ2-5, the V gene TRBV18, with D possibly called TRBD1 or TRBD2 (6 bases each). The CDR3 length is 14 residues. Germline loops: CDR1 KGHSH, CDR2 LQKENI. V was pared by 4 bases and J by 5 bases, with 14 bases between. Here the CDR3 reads CASSHGGGVETQYF. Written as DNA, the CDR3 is TGTGCCAGCTCACATGGAGGGGGAGTGGAGACCCAGTACTTC.

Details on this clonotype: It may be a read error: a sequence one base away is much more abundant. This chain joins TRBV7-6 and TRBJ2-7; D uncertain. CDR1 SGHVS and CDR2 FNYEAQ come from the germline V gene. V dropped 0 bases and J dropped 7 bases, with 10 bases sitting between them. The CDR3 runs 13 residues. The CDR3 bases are TGTGCCAGCAGCTTAGCACAATGGGGAGAGCAGTACGTC. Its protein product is CASSLAQWGEQYV.

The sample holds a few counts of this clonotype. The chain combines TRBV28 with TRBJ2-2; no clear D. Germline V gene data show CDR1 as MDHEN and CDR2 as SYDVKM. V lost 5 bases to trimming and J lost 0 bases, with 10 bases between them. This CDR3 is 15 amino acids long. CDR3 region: CASSPPTPNTGELFF. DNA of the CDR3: TGTGCCAGCAGTCCGCCCACGCCGAACACCGGGGAGCTGTTTTTT.

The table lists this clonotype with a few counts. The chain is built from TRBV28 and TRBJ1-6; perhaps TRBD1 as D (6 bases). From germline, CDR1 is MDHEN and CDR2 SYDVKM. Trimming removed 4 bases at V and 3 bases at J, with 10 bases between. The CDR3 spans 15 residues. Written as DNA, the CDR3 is TGTGCCAGCAGTTACCGGACAGACTATAATTCACCCCTCCACTTT. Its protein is CASSYRTDYNSPLHF.

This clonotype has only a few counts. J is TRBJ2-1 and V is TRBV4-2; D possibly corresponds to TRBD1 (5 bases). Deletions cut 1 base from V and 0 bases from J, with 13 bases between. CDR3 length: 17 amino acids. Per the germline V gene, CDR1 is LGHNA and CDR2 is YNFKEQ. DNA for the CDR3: TGTGCCAGCAGCCAAGGGGTAAAAGGGGACTCCTACAATGAGCAGTTCTTC. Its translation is CASSQGVKGDSYNEQFF.

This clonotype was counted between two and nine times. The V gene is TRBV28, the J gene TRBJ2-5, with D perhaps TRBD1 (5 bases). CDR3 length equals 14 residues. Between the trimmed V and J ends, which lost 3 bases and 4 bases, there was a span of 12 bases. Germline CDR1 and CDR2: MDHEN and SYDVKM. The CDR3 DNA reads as TGTGCCAGCAGTTTCTTCCAGGGTTTAGAGACCCAGTACTTC. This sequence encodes CASSFFQGLETQYF.

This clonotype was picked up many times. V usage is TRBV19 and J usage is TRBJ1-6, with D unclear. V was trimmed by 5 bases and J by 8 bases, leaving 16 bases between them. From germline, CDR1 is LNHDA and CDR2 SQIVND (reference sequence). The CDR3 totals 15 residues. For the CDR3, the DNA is TGTGCCAGTAGTCAGGAAAATATGTTGGATTCACCCCTCCACTTT. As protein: CASSQENMLDSPLHF. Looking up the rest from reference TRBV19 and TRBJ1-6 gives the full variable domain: DGGITQSPKYLFRKEGQNVTLSCEQNLNHDAMYWYRQDPGQGLRLIYYSQIVNDFQKGDIAEGYSVSREKKESFPLTVTSAQKNPTAFYLCASSQENMLDSPLHFGNGTRLTVT.

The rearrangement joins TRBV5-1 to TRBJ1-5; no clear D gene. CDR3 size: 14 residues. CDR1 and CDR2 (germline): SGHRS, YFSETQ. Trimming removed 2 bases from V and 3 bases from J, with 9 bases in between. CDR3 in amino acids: CASSLEPANQPQHF. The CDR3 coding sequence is TGCGCCAGCAGCTTAGAACCCGCCAATCAGCCCCAGCATTTT.

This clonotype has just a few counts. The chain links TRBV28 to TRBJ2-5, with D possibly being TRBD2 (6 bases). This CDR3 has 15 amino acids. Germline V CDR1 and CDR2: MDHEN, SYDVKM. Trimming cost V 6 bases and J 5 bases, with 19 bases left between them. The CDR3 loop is CASRPPGAGWETQYF. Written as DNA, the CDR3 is TGTGCCAGCAGACCACCCGGGGCGGGGTGGGAGACCCAGTACTTC.

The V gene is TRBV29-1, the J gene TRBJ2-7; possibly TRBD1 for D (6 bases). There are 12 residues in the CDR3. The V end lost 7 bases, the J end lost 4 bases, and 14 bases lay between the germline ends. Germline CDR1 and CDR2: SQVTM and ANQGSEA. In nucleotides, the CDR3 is TGCAGCGGCCGGGACACTCCTTACGAGCAGTACTTC. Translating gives CSGRDTPYEQYF.

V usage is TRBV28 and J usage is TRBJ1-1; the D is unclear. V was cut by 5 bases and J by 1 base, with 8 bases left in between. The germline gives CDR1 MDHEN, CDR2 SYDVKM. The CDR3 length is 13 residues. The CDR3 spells CASSTRENTEAFF. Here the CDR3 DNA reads TGTGCCAGCAGTACTAGGGAGAACACTGAAGCTTTCTTT.

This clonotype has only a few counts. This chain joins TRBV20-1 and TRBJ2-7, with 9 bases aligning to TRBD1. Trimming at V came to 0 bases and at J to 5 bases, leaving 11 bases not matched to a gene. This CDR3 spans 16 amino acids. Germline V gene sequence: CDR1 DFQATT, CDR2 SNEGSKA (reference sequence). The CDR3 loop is CSARDFVQGAFDEQYF. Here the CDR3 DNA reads TGCAGTGCTAGAGATTTTGTACAGGGGGCTTTCGACGAGCAGTACTTC.